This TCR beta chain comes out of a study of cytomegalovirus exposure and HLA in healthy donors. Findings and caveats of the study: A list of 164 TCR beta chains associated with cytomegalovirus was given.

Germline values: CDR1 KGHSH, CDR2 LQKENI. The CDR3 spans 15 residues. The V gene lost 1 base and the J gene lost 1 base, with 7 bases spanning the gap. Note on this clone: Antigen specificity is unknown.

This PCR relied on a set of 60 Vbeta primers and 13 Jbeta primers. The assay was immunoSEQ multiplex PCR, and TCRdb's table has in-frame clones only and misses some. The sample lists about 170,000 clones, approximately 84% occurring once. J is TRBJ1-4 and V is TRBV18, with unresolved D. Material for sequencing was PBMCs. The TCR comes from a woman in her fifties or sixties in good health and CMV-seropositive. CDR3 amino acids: CASSPRQITNEKLFF. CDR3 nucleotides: TGTGCCAGCTCACCACGACAAATAACTAATGAAAAACTGTTTTTT.